A single sample gave rise to the 15 T cell receptor beta chains below, sequenced in a study of blood T cell repertoires in COVID-19. Sequencing used immunoSEQ multiplex PCR; TCRdb keeps in-frame clones, though not all of them. This sample has fewer than 55,000 clones, with around 80% found just once. Source material: peripheral blood. The receptors were sampled from a woman aged 80 or over with COVID-19, enrolled during active disease.

The V gene is TRBV7-9, the J gene TRBJ2-3; D gene ambiguous. Looked up from germline, CDR1 is SEHNR and CDR2 is FQNEAQ (reference sequence). This CDR3 has 15 amino acids. Trimming cost V 3 bases and J 1 base, with 11 bases left between them. CDR3: CASSFGHFGTDTQYF. CDR3 DNA sequence: TGTGCCAGCAGCTTTGGGCATTTTGGCACAGATACGCAGTATTTT.

The gene calls are TRBV18 and TRBJ2-3; D perhaps matches TRBD1 (5 bases). CDR1 and CDR2 (germline): KGHSH, LQKENI. The ends were cut back, 8 bases at V and 0 bases at J, with 15 bases in the middle. This CDR3 comprises 15 residues. The CDR3 bases are TGTGCCAGCCGAGTAGGGCAGGGAAGCACAGATACGCAGTATTTT. Residues: CASRVGQGSTDTQYF. Together with reference TRBV18 and TRBJ2-3, the CDR3 gives the full variable domain: NAGVMQNPRHLVRRRGQEARLRCSPMKGHSHVYWYRQLPEEGLKFMVYLQKENIIDESGMPKERFSAEFPKEGPSILRIQQVVRGDSAAYFCASRVGQGSTDTQYFGPGTRLTVL.

This clone was seen a handful of times. The chain employs TRBV11-2 and TRBJ2-2; no clear D. Per germline, CDR1 SGHAT and CDR2 FQNNGV. The CDR3 is 13 residues long. Trimming removed 5 bases at V and 0 bases at J, with 4 bases between. In DNA, the CDR3 is TGTGCCAGCAGCCCTCCGAACACCGGGGAGCTGTTTTTT. Translation: CASSPPNTGELFF.

The V call is TRBV27, the J call TRBJ2-7; D is perhaps TRBD1 (6 bases). Germline assignment: CDR1 MNHEY and CDR2 SMNVEV (reference sequence). Between the trimmed V and J ends, which lost 3 bases and 3 bases, there was a span of 9 bases. The CDR3 covers 13 residues. CDR3 in amino acids: CASSFQGNYEQYF. The CDR3 nucleotides read TGTGCCAGCAGTTTCCAGGGGAACTACGAGCAGTACTTC.

The sample holds one count of this clone. This sequence joins TRBV2 and TRBJ2-2, with 11 bases lining up with TRBD2. This CDR3 is 18 amino acids long. Trimming took 2 bases from V and 5 from J; bases not matched to a gene: 10. CDR1 is SNHLY and CDR2 is FYNNEI in the germline V gene. Here the CDR3 reads CASSEPASGRTGTGELFF. The CDR3 region has the DNA TGTGCCAGCAGTGAACCGGCTAGCGGGAGGACGGGAACCGGGGAGCTGTTTTTT.

The chain couples TRBV10-3 to TRBJ2-7; 7 bases fit TRBD1. Germline loops: CDR1 ENHRY, CDR2 SYGVKD. The trim removed 4 bases at V and 4 bases at J, leaving 10 bases unmatched. The CDR3 runs to 15 residues. The CDR3 loop reads CAISAQGIKLYEQYF. CDR3 DNA sequence: TGTGCCATCAGTGCACAGGGGATAAAACTGTACGAGCAGTACTTC.

The chain carries TRBV24-1 and TRBJ2-2, with D unresolved. CDR1 is KGHDR and CDR2 is SFDVKD in the germline V gene. Trimming shortened V by 0 bases and J by 4 bases, and 8 bases separated the two germline ends. CDR3 length equals 15 residues. This chain's CDR3 is CATSDLPVRTGELFF. DNA for the CDR3: TGTGCCACCAGTGATTTGCCAGTACGCACCGGGGAGCTGTTTTTT.

The chain has TRBV10-3 and TRBJ2-3; 7 nucleotides line up with TRBD2. The CDR3 has 12 amino acids. V was clipped by 6 bases and J by 5 bases; unmatched bases: 2. Germline CDR1 and CDR2: ENHRY and SYGVKD. The CDR3 spells CAISSGGDTQYF. As DNA, the CDR3 is TGTGCCATCAGCTCGGGGGGAGATACGCAGTATTTT.

The V and J genes are TRBV7-2 and TRBJ2-1; weak D call: TRBD2 (5 bases). Germline CDR1 is SGHTA and CDR2 is FQGNSA. Between the trimmed V and J ends, which lost 5 bases and 7 bases, there was a span of 12 bases. This CDR3 comprises 13 residues. CDR3 DNA: TGTGCCAGCAGCCCTAGGACGGGGAATGAGCAGTTCTTC. Translating gives CASSPRTGNEQFF.

The CDR3 DNA reads TGTGCCAGCAGCGCGGGACTAGCGGGAGTCACCGGGGAGCTGTTTTTT. Translating it yields CASSAGLAGVTGELFF. This chain links TRBV9 with TRBJ2-2; 14 bases match TRBD2. The germline CDR1 and CDR2 sequences are SGDLS and YYNGEE. The CDR3 totals 16 residues. Trimming cost V 3 bases and J 4 bases; bases outside gene matches: 2.

This clone was seen a handful of times. The chain uses TRBV14 and TRBJ1-6; 7 bases fit TRBD1. CDR3 size: 14 residues. V shed 3 bases, J shed 9 bases, and the junction held 5 bases outside the gene matches. CDR1 SGHDN and CDR2 FVKESK come from the germline V gene. The DNA for the CDR3 is TGTGCCAGCAGCCAGACAGGGTCTAGTTCACCCCTCCACTTT. Encoded protein: CASSQTGSSSPLHF.

This rearrangement joins TRBV6-2 or TRBV6-3 to TRBJ2-7, with 7 bases that match TRBD2. Looked up from germline, CDR1 is MNHEY and CDR2 is SVGEGT. J was trimmed by 2 bases and V by 4 bases; bases with no gene match: 5. The length of the CDR3 is 14 residues. CDR3 region: CASSLSGVTYEQYF. CDR3 DNA: TGTGCCAGCAGTTTAAGCGGGGTGACCTACGAGCAGTACTTC.

This rearrangement joins TRBV19 to TRBJ2-1; 8 positions match TRBD2. The CDR3 totals 16 residues. The ends lost 9 bases at V and 2 bases at J; junction bases unmatched: 12. The V gene's germline CDR1 is LNHDA and CDR2 SQIVND (reference sequence). CDR3 residues: CASRKNAGGAYNEQFF. DNA of the CDR3: TGTGCCAGCCGGAAAAATGCGGGAGGAGCCTACAATGAGCAGTTCTTC. Filled out from reference TRBV19 and TRBJ2-1, the complete variable domain reads DGGITQSPKYLFRKEGQNVTLSCEQNLNHDAMYWYRQDPGQGLRLIYYSQIVNDFQKGDIAEGYSVSREKKESFPLTVTSAQKNPTAFYLCASRKNAGGAYNEQFFGPGTRLTVL.

This chain uses TRBV20-1 with TRBJ1-2; D ambiguous. The germline V and J ends were trimmed by 3 bases and 4 bases, with 6 bases remaining between them. The germline V gene has CDR1 DFQATT and CDR2 SNEGSKA (reference sequence). CDR3 length: 11 residues. CDR3 nucleotides: TGCAGTGCTAGGCTCAGCTATGGCTACACCTTC. As protein: CSARLSYGYTF.

The chain recombines TRBV3-1 (or the pseudogene TRBV3-2) with TRBJ2-2, with TRBD2 identical over 7 bases. J was trimmed by 4 bases and V by 8 bases; bases with no gene match: 4. CDR3 length: 13 amino acids. Looked up from germline, CDR1 is LGHDT and CDR2 is YNNKEL (reference sequence). CDR3 nucleotides: TGTGCCAGCCTGGGAGGGGTCACCGGGGAGCTGTTTTTT. Protein product: CASLGGVTGELFF.